This T cell receptor (beta chain) appears in the sequencing data of a study of T cells expressing NK-cell markers (dated by TCRdb to 2019 to 2021). In the study overall: In sorted CD3+CD56+NKG2C+, CD3+CD56+NKG2C- and CD3+CD56-NKG2C+ T-cell subsets from about 8 donors, TCR beta-chain repertoires were profiled. Among the eight sequenced donors, seven were HCMV-seropositive and one was HCMV-seronegative. The eight sequenced donors were randomly selected healthy volunteers, three men and five women. Sequencing of the libraries produced 2 x 150 bp reads on Illumina HiSeq 2000/2500, MiSeq or NextSeq. Findings and caveats that apply to the study as a whole: Those dominant clonotypes were again the most abundant among CD3+CD56-NKG2C+ cells in several donors, at roughly 28.3-60.1%. Whether the expanded NKG2C-expressing T cell clones were specific for HCMV antigens was left unclear. In more than five donors, the dominant CD3+CD56+NKG2C+ clonotypes were found to rank among the top 10 CD8+ clonotypes and to make up about 1.0-7.5% of CD8+ T cells.

A commercial ELISA kit detecting HCMV-specific IgG in serum was used to determine HCMV serostatus. Peripheral blood mononuclear cells were isolated from blood by Ficoll density gradient centrifugation. Spanning cysteine to phenylalanine, the CDR3 consists of 16 amino acids. No DNA is recorded. The germline V gene (reference sequence) yields DFQATT for CDR1 and SNEGSKA for CDR2. For this clonotype: Its antigen is currently not known.

TCRdb shows the sequencer as Illumina HiSeq 2000. TCR beta cDNA libraries were made by 5'RACE template switching that added a universal primer site and unique molecular identifiers. Synthesis of cDNA was primed from the TCR beta constant segment and was followed by two consecutive PCR amplification steps. Per the source publication's procedure: MIGEC was used to demultiplex reads and group reads by UMI, and MiTCR was used to assemble and quantify clonotypes. Only TCR cDNA sequences supported by at least two reads were kept to exclude erroneous sequences. The tcR package was used for downstream repertoire analysis, and clonotypes were matched across fractions by CDR3 nucleotide sequence plus V segment. VDJmatch was used to annotate antigen specificity against VDJdb, with one amino acid substitution allowed in CDR3. The reads went through TCRdb reprocessing, and each CDR3 protein sequence gets one entry with no DNA. The V and J calls reflect TCRdb's pipeline rather than the authors' work. This sample's listing comprises roughly 380,000 distinct CDR3 sequences. 4% to 6.5% of the sample comes from the top ten.

The chain is made from TRBV20-1 and TRBJ2-1; the TRBD2 assignment by TCRdb is unverifiable without DNA. Sequences were obtained from blood T cells: a sorted CD56 or NKG2C T cell subset, CD4+ or CD8+ T cells, or bulk PBMC T cells (not recorded which). This TCR was sampled from a man aged 18-69 years in good health. Here the CDR3 is given as CSAGQLLAGGLYEQFF.